This T cell receptor beta chain was observed in a study of blood T cell repertoires in COVID-19. Whole-study context: COVID-19 samples, acute and convalescent, were from the United States, Italy and Spain. T cells, B-cell-depleted T cells, or PBMCs provided the cDNA or gDNA that served as material.

As handled by the study authors: Researchers report that nucleated cell counts were estimated from reference gene primer amplification. Measured with immunoSEQ multiplex PCR; TCRdb has only the in-frame clones, and not every one. V and J calls and clone size come straight from that table; D and trimming were deduced from the DNA. Of some 350,000 clones listed, about 90% are singletons. CDR3 length: 14 residues. Trimming pared 1 base from V and 9 bases from J, leaving 13 bases between. The germline CDR1 and CDR2 sequences are WNHNN and SYGVQD (reference sequence). This chain links TRBV10-1 with TRBJ1-5; D possibly corresponds to TRBD1 (5 bases). This receptor was obtained from a woman aged 18 to 35 who had recovered from COVID-19. Sequences were obtained from peripheral blood. Here the CDR3 reads CASSEWGEGSPQHF. CDR3 sequence (DNA): TGCGCCAGCAGTGAGTGGGGGGAAGGTTCGCCCCAGCATTTT.